This TCR beta chain stems from a study of identical twins. Germline V gene data show CDR1 as LNHNV and CDR2 as YYDKDF (reference sequence). V was trimmed by 6 bases and J by 8 bases, leaving 12 bases between them. The CDR3 has 12 amino acids. TCRdb re-called the 5' RACE reads with MiXCR, one entry per CDR3 protein. The sample lists 1.5 million to 2 million distinct CDR3 sequences, around 29% occurring once. The sequence derives from a newborn girl in good health. The chain employs TRBV15 and TRBJ2-3; D call uncertain. Sequences were obtained from cord blood. CDR3 region: CATSLAAGTQYF. The CDR3 nucleotides read TGTGCCACCAGTTTGGCTGCCGGTACGCAGTATTTT.